A single sample is the source of the 4 T cell receptor beta chains below, sequenced in a study of T cell changes during pregnancy in multiple sclerosis. This table comes from immunoSEQ multiplex PCR, and its TCRdb copy is limited to in-frame clones, with some not included. The sample records 40,000 to 50,000 clones, 94% being singletons. This specimen was CD8+ T cells from peripheral blood mononuclear cells, taken in the third trimester of pregnancy. Every receptor here comes from a female donor with multiple sclerosis, enrolled in a pregnancy study.

The chain joins TRBV27 to TRBJ2-1; the D gene is possibly TRBD2 (5 bases). The germline CDR1 and CDR2 sequences are MNHEY and SMNVEV (reference sequence). The germline V and J ends were trimmed by 6 bases and 0 bases, with 18 bases remaining between them. The CDR3 runs to 17 residues. CDR3 sequence (DNA): TGTGCCAGCAGCTACACCGGGAACCTCAACTCCTACAATGAGCAGTTCTTC. It encodes CASSYTGNLNSYNEQFF.

This chain links TRBV2 with TRBJ1-1; 8 positions match TRBD1. This CDR3 has 13 residues. V dropped 7 bases and J dropped 6; count of bases not matched to a gene: 7. Germline V gene data show CDR1 as SNHLY and CDR2 as FYNNEI. The DNA for the CDR3 is TGTGCCAGCATGGACAGGGTGGCTCCTGAAGCTTTCTTT. It yields the protein CASMDRVAPEAFF.

The rearrangement uses TRBV6-1 and TRBJ1-1, with D possibly matching TRBD1 (6 bases). V lost 2 bases, J lost 4 bases, and 8 bases lay in between. This CDR3 contains 13 residues. Germline lookup yields CDR1 MNHNS and CDR2 SASEGT. CDR3 sequence: CASSEQGITEAFF. DNA for the CDR3: TGTGCCAGCAGTGAACAGGGGATCACTGAAGCTTTCTTT.

This chain uses TRBV9 with TRBJ2-3; D is possibly TRBD2 (6 bases). The CDR3 has 13 amino acids. The V and J ends lost 7 bases and 4 bases respectively, with 13 bases between them. Germline-derived CDR1 and CDR2 are SGDLS and YYNGEE. In nucleotides, the CDR3 is TGTGCCAGCGGAGGGTCTAGTCCAGATACGCAGTATTTT. Residues: CASGGSSPDTQYF.